This T cell receptor (beta chain) was captured in a study of siplizumab effects on memory and regulatory T cells. Study results and caveats: Neither a naive nor a memory phenotype was assignable to roughly 75-96% of proliferating CD4+ or CD8+ clones. Alloreactive CD4+ clones that could be mapped were on average approximately 69% Treg-derived with siplizumab, against approximately 28% in controls. Both greater diversity than memory cells and a major contribution to the alloresponse seemed to characterize naive T cells.

Points on this clone: Its antigen is still unknown.

Trimming cost V 0 bases and J 10 bases, with 16 bases left between them. Germline lookup yields CDR1 SGHTA and CDR2 FQGNSA. CDR3 length: 16 residues. Only in-frame clones appear in the TCRdb table, and some are missing; sequencing was by immunoSEQ multiplex PCR. The table lists around 110,000 clones, 90% to 95% of them singletons. The sequenced sample consisted of non-Treg CD4+ T cells sorted from blood. The chain joins TRBV7-2 to TRBJ1-6; possibly TRBD1 for D (5 bases). The clonotype was recovered from a human donor in good health. The DNA for the CDR3 is TGTGCCAGCAGCTTAGCGTTGGGGCCGGGCAACTCACCCCTCCACTTT. It encodes CASSLALGPGNSPLHF. The full variable domain, completed using reference TRBV7-2 and TRBJ1-6, is GAGVSQSPSNKVTEKGKDVELRCDPISGHTALYWYRQSLGQGLEFLIYFQGNSAPDKSGLPSDRFSAERTGGSVSTLTIQRTQQEDSAVYLCASSLALGPGNSPLHFGNGTRLTVT.